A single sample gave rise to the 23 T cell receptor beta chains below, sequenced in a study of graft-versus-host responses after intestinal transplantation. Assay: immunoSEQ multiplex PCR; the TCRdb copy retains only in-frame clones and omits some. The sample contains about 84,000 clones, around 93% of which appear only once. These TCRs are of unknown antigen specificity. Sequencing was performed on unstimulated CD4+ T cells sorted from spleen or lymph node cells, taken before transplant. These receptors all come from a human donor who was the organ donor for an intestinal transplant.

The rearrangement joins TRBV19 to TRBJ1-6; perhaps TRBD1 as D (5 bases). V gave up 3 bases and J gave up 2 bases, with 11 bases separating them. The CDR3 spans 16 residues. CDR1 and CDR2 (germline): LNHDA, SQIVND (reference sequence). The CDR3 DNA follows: TGTGCCAGTAGTATGGGTCAGGGAACCTATAATTCACCCCTCCACTTT. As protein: CASSMGQGTYNSPLHF. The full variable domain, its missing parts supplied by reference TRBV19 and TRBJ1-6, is DGGITQSPKYLFRKEGQNVTLSCEQNLNHDAMYWYRQDPGQGLRLIYYSQIVNDFQKGDIAEGYSVSREKKESFPLTVTSAQKNPTAFYLCASSMGQGTYNSPLHFGNGTRLTVT.

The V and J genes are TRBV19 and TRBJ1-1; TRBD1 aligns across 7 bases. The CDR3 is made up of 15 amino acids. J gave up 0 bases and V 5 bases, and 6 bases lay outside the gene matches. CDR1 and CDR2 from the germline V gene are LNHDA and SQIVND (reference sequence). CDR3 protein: CASSPMTGMNTEAFF. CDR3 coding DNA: TGTGCCAGTAGTCCCATGACAGGGATGAACACTGAAGCTTTCTTT.

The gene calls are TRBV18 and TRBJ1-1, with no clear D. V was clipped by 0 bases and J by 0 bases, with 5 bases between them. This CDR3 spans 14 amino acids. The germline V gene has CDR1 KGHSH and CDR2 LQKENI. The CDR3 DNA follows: TGTGCCAGCTCACCACCGACTCTGAACACTGAAGCTTTCTTT. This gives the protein CASSPPTLNTEAFF.

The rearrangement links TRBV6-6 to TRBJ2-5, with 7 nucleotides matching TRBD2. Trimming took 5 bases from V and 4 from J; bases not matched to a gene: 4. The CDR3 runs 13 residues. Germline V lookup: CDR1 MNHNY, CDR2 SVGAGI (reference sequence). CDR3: CASSLRLAETQYF. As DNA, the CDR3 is TGTGCCAGCAGTCTACGACTAGCAGAGACCCAGTACTTC.

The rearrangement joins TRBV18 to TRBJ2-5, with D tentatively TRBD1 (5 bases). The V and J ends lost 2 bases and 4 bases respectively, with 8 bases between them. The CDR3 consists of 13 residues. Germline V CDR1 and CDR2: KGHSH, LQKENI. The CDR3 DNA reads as TGTGCCAGCTCACCAGGGGCGTCAGAGACCCAGTACTTC. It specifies CASSPGASETQYF.

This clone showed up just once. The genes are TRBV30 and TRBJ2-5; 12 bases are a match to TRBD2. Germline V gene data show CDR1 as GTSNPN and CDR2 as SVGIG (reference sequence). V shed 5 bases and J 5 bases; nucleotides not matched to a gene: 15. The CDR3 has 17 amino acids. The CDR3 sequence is CAWDRGRTSGVRETQYF. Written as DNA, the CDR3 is TGTGCCTGGGACAGGGGGCGGACTAGCGGGGTTCGGGAGACCCAGTACTTC.

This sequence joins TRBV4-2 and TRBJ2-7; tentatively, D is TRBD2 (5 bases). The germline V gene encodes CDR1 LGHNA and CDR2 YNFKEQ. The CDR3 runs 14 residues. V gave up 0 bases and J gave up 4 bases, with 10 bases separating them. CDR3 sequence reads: CASSQDPLGYEQYF. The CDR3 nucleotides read TGTGCCAGCAGCCAAGACCCACTAGGGTACGAGCAGTACTTC.

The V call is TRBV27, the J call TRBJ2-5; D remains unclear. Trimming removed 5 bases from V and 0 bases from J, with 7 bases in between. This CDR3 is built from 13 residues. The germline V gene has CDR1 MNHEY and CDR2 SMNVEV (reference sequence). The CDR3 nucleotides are TGTGCCAGCAGTCTAAACTACCAAGAGACCCAGTACTTC. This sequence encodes CASSLNYQETQYF.

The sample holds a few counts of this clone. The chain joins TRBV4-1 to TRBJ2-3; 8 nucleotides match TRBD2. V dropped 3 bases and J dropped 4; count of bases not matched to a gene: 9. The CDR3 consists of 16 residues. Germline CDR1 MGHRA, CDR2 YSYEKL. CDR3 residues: CASSHRLAWEADTQYF. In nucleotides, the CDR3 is TGCGCCAGCAGCCATAGACTAGCGTGGGAGGCAGATACGCAGTATTTT.

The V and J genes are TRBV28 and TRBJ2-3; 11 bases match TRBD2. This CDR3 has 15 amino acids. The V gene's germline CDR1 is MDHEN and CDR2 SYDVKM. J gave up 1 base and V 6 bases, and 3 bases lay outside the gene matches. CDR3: CASSPLAGGTDTQYF. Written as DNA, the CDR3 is TGTGCCAGCAGCCCACTAGCGGGAGGCACAGATACGCAGTATTTT.

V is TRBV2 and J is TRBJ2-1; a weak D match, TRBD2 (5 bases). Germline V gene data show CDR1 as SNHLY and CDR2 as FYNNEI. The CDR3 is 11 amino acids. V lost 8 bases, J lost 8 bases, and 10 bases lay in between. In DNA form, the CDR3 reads TGTGCCAGCGAACTAGTGGATGAGCAGTTCTTC. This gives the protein CASELVDEQFF. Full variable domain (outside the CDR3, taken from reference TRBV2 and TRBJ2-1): EPEVTQTPSHQVTQMGQEVILRCVPISNHLYFYWYRQILGQKVEFLVSFYNNEISEKSEIFDDQFSVERPDGSNFTLKIRSTKLEDSAMYFCASELVDEQFFGPGTRLTVL.

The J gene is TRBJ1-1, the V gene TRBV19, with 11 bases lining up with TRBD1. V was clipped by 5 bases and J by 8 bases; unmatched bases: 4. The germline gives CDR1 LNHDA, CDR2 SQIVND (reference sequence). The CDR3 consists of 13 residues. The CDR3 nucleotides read TGTGCCAGTAGTCCCGGGACAGGGGGGGAAGCTTTCTTT. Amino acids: CASSPGTGGEAFF.

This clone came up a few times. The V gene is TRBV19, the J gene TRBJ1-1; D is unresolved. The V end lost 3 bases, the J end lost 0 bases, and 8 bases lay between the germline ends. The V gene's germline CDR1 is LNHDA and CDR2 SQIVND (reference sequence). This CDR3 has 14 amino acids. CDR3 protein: CASSMSSVNTEAFF. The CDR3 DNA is TGTGCCAGTAGTATGTCCAGCGTGAACACTGAAGCTTTCTTT.

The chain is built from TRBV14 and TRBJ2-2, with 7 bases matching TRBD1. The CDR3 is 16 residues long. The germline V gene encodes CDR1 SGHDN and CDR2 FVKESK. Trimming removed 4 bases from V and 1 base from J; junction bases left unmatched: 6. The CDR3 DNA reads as TGTGCCAGCAGCCGGTCGGGGACAGTGAACACCGGGGAGCTGTTTTTT. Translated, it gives CASSRSGTVNTGELFF.

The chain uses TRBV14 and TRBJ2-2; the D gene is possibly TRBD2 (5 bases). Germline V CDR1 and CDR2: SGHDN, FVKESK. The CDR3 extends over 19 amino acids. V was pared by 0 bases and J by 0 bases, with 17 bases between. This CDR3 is CASSQERAYYPANTGELFF. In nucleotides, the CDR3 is TGTGCCAGCAGCCAAGAGAGGGCCTACTACCCGGCGAACACCGGGGAGCTGTTTTTT.

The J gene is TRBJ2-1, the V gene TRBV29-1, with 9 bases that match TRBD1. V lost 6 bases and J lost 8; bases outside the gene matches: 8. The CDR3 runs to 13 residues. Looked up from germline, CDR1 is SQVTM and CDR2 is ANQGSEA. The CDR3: CSVGTGSHDEQFF. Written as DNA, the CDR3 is TGCAGCGTCGGGACAGGGAGTCATGATGAGCAGTTCTTC.

CDR3 DNA: TGTGCCAGCGGAGAGGGCCGGTGGGCTTTCTTT. It encodes CASGEGRWAFF. V gene TRBV25-1 combines with J gene TRBJ1-1; D ambiguous. Germline CDR1 reads MGHDK; CDR2 reads SYGVNS. CDR3 length equals 11 residues. The germline V and J ends were trimmed by 8 bases and 11 bases, with 15 bases remaining between them.

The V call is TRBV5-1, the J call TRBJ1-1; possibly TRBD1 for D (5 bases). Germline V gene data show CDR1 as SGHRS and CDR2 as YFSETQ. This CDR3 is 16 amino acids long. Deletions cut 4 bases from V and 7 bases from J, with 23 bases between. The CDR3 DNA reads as TGCGCCAGCAGCCCCCTAGGTCGGATTGGCCAGGGTGAAGCTTTCTTT. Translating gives CASSPLGRIGQGEAFF.

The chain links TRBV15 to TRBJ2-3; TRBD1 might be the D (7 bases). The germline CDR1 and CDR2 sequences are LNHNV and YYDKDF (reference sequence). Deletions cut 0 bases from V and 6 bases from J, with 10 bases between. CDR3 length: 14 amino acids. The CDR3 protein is CATSRDRGADTQYF. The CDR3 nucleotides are TGTGCCACCAGCAGAGACAGGGGGGCCGATACGCAGTATTTT.

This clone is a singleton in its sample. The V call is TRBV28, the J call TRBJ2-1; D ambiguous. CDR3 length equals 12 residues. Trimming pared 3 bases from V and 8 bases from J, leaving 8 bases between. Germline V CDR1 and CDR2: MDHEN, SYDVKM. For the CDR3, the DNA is TGTGCCAGCAGTTTGAGGTTTGATGAGCAGTTCTTC. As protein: CASSLRFDEQFF.

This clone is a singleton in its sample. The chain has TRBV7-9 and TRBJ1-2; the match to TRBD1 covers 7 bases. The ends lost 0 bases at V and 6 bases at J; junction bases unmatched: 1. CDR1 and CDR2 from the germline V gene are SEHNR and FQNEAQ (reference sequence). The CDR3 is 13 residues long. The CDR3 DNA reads TGTGCCAGCAGCTTAGCAGGGGGCGATGGCTACACCTTC. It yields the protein CASSLAGGDGYTF. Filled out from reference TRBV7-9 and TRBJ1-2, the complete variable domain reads DTGVSQNPRHKITKRGQNVTFRCDPISEHNRLYWYRQTLGQGPEFLTYFQNEAQLEKSRLLSDRFSAERPKGSFSTLEIQRTEQGDSAMYLCASSLAGGDGYTFGSGTRLTVV.

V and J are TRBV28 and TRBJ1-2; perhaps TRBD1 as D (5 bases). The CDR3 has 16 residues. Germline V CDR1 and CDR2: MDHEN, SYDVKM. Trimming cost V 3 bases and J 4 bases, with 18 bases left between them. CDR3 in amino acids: CASSLGGRAGSYGYTF. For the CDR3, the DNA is TGTGCCAGCAGTTTGGGGGGTAGGGCGGGTAGCTATGGCTACACCTTC.

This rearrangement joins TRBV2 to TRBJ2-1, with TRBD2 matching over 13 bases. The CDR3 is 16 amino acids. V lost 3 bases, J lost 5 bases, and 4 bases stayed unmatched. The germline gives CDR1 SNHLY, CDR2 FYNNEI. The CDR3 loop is CASSDPGLAGNNEQFF. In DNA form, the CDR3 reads TGTGCCAGCAGTGACCCGGGACTAGCGGGGAACAATGAGCAGTTCTTC.